This TCR beta chain was sequenced for a study of OX40 agonist ivuxolimab in advanced cancers. Across the whole study: Earlier anti-PD-1, anti-PD-L1 or anti-CTLA-4 therapy was permitted; 40% had received some.

CDR1 and CDR2 from the germline V gene are LNHDA and SQIVND (reference sequence). The ends were cut back, 4 bases at V and 1 base at J, with 7 bases in the middle. CDR3 length: 13 residues. Using immunoSEQ multiplex PCR, the repertoire was profiled, and TCRdb retains in-frame clones only, with some absent. This table has under 95,000 clones, about 90% appearing once. The source of this sequence is an adult with an advanced solid tumor such as melanoma, head and neck, liver or kidney cancer. Source: CD4+ or CD8+ T cells sorted from blood, taken in a trial of the OX40 agonist ivuxolimab. The chain couples TRBV19 to TRBJ1-1; D unresolved. The CDR3: CASSKGRNTEAFF. For the CDR3, the DNA is TGTGCCAGTAGTAAAGGTCGGAACACTGAAGCTTTCTTT.